The 28 T cell receptor beta chains below all came from one sample that was sequenced in a study of T cells in Graves' hyperthyroidism and ophthalmopathy. TCR beta CDR3 regions were amplified from RNA. HTBI primers were the set used in a first-round RT-PCR of the TCR CDR3. In TCRdb, the multiplex PCR reads were re-called with MiXCR into one record per CDR3 protein. The sample has about 560,000 distinct CDR3 sequences; 16% are singletons. Sequenced: blood. Source of these receptors: a young woman with Graves' hyperthyroidism.

The chain is built from TRBV18 and TRBJ2-7; a possible D gene is TRBD2 (5 bases). The germline V gene has CDR1 KGHSH and CDR2 LQKENI. The CDR3 spans 15 residues. V gave up 3 bases and J gave up 3 bases, with 15 bases separating them. CDR3 bases: TGTGCCAGCTCACCTACCGGGATCAAAAGCTACGAGCAGTACTTC. It translates to CASSPTGIKSYEQYF.

This clonotype was seen ten or more times. The chain carries TRBV7-2 and TRBJ2-3, with 9 nucleotides matching TRBD2. V lost 2 bases, J lost 2 bases, and 5 bases stayed unmatched. The germline V gene has CDR1 SGHTA and CDR2 FQGNSA. The CDR3 runs to 16 residues. CDR3 amino acids: CASSLYSGSNTDTQYF. The CDR3 DNA sequence: TGTGCCAGCAGCTTATATAGCGGGAGTAACACAGATACGCAGTATTTT.

The J gene is TRBJ2-1, the V gene TRBV12-3 or TRBV12-4, with D unclear. The V gene lost 3 bases and the J gene lost 0 bases, with 12 bases spanning the gap. The CDR3 is 16 residues long. The CDR3 nucleotides are TGTGCCAGCAGTTTGGCTAGGCGGAGCTCCTACAATGAGCAGTTCTTC. It translates to CASSLARRSSYNEQFF.

The chain has TRBV12-3 or TRBV12-4 and TRBJ2-5; 10 nucleotides agree with TRBD2. Trimming removed 5 bases from V and 4 bases from J; junction bases left unmatched: 7. The CDR3 loop spans 15 amino acids. For the CDR3, the DNA is TGTGCCAGCAGTCCCGGACTAGCGGTACGAGAGACCCAGTACTTC. Residues: CASSPGLAVRETQYF.

V usage is TRBV20-1 and J usage is TRBJ2-6, with D unresolved. V was cut by 0 bases and J by 0 bases, with 6 bases left in between. The CDR3 loop spans 15 amino acids. Germline V lookup: CDR1 DFQATT, CDR2 SNEGSKA (reference sequence). CDR3 amino acids: CSARDSSSGANVLTF. The CDR3 DNA reads TGCAGTGCTAGAGATTCAAGCTCTGGGGCCAACGTCCTGACTTTC.

In DNA, the CDR3 is TGCGCCAGCAGCTTGGACGGACAGGGCGGGAGAGAGACCCAGTACTTC. Residues: CASSLDGQGGRETQYF. This sequence joins TRBV5-1 and TRBJ2-5; possibly TRBD1 for D (8 bases). The CDR3 consists of 16 residues. Germline CDR1 and CDR2: SGHRS and YFSETQ. V dropped 0 bases and J dropped 4 bases, with 16 bases sitting between them.

V and J are TRBV24-1 and TRBJ2-7; possible D gene TRBD2, 6 bases. The CDR3 runs to 13 residues. Trimming pared 4 bases from V and 0 bases from J, leaving 6 bases between. CDR1 KGHDR and CDR2 SFDVKD come from the germline V gene. CDR3 bases: TGTGCCACCAGTGACGGGGGCTCCTACGAGCAGTACTTC. It translates to CATSDGGSYEQYF.

Comments on this clonotype: A much larger clonotype is one base distant, so this may be a read error. The chain couples TRBV6-2 or TRBV6-3 to TRBJ1-1; unclear D gene. The V and J ends lost 2 bases and 2 bases respectively, with 9 bases between them. Germline V CDR1 and CDR2: MNHEY, SVGEGT. CDR3 length equals 14 residues. The CDR3: CASSYKLGNTEAFF. CDR3 sequence (DNA): TGTGCCAGCAGTTACAAGTTAGGTAACACTGAAGCTTTCTTT.

This clonotype has a count of ten or more. The rearrangement links TRBV5-1 to TRBJ2-1, with D perhaps matching TRBD1 (6 bases). CDR3 length: 12 amino acids. In germline, CDR1 is SGHRS, CDR2 YFSETQ. The germline V and J ends were trimmed by 0 bases and 10 bases, with 8 bases remaining between them. The CDR3 nucleotides read TGCGCCAGCAGCTTGGGGGGGCAGGAGCAGTTCTTC. Residues: CASSLGGQEQFF.

This clonotype was counted at least ten times. The chain uses TRBV20-1 and TRBJ2-3; 7 positions match TRBD2. The J segment lost 2 bases and the V segment lost 7 bases, leaving 3 bases of the junction unmatched. Germline CDR1 is DFQATT and CDR2 is SNEGSKA (reference sequence). This CDR3 has 12 amino acids. CDR3 sequence (DNA): TGCAGTGTACGGGACTACACAGATACGCAGTATTTT. Protein product: CSVRDYTDTQYF.

This clonotype was seen only a few times. V and J are TRBV24-1 and TRBJ2-5; no clear D gene. Deletions cut 0 bases from V and 2 bases from J, with 3 bases between. Germline V gene lookup returns CDR1 KGHDR and CDR2 SFDVKD. The CDR3 is 13 amino acids. The CDR3 sequence is CATSDLLQETQYF. Written as DNA, the CDR3 is TGTGCCACCAGTGATTTGTTGCAAGAGACCCAGTACTTC.

DNA of the CDR3: TGTGCCACCAGCAGGACAGGGACAGGTCATCAGCCCCAGCATTTT. Translation: CATSRTGTGHQPQHF. The chain joins TRBV15 to TRBJ1-5; TRBD1 matches 8 bases. The CDR3 is 15 residues long. Germline V CDR1 and CDR2: LNHNV, YYDKDF (reference sequence). V lost 3 bases, J lost 5 bases, and 6 bases stayed unmatched.

The CDR3: CASLKKTGGRNIQYF. The CDR3 nucleotides read TGTGCCAGCCTGAAGAAGACAGGGGGGAGAAACATTCAGTACTTC. V gene TRBV2 combines with J gene TRBJ2-4; 9 bases are a match to TRBD1. The germline V gene has CDR1 SNHLY and CDR2 FYNNEI. Germline trimming cut 8 bases from V and 6 bases from J; bases unmatched to any gene: 11. The CDR3 sequence is 15 residues long.

This clonotype was counted at least ten times. The chain combines TRBV7-2 with TRBJ1-1; 7 nucleotides align to TRBD1. Per the germline V gene, CDR1 is SGHTA and CDR2 is FQGNSA. The CDR3 consists of 15 residues. V shed 0 bases and J 5 bases; nucleotides not matched to a gene: 6. CDR3 bases: TGTGCCAGCAGCTTAGCGAACAGGGGATCAACTGAAGCTTTCTTT. Amino acids: CASSLANRGSTEAFF. Full variable domain (missing parts from reference TRBV7-2 and TRBJ1-1): GAGVSQSPSNKVTEKGKDVELRCDPISGHTALYWYRQSLGQGLEFLIYFQGNSAPDKSGLPSDRFSAERTGGSVSTLTIQRTQQEDSAVYLCASSLANRGSTEAFFGQGTRLTVV.

This clonotype has ten or more counts. The J gene is TRBJ2-7, the V gene TRBV6-1; perhaps D is TRBD1 or TRBD2 (5 bases each). The CDR3 covers 13 residues. V lost 5 bases and J 7 bases, leaving 15 bases between the germline ends. The germline CDR1 and CDR2 sequences are MNHNS and SASEGT. CDR3 region: CASSSREWGEQYF. CDR3 coding DNA: TGTGCCAGCAGTAGCAGGGAGTGGGGAGAGCAGTACTTC.

The table lists this clonotype with many counts. This chain links TRBV20-1 with TRBJ2-5; no firm D call. V lost 3 bases to trimming and J lost 5 bases, with 16 bases between them. There are 14 residues in the CDR3. CDR1 is DFQATT, CDR2 SNEGSKA, per germline (reference sequence). In DNA form, the CDR3 reads TGCAGTGCTAGCGAGCGCAAGAGTTGGGAGACCCAGTACTTC. Translation: CSASERKSWETQYF.

This clonotype has a handful of counts. This chain joins TRBV6-1 and TRBJ2-2; D might be TRBD1 or TRBD2, each matching 5 bases. Trimming removed 6 bases from V and 5 bases from J, with 10 bases in between. CDR1 is MNHNS, CDR2 SASEGT, per germline. The CDR3 spans 13 residues. This CDR3 is CASRKGETGELFF. The CDR3 DNA reads as TGTGCCAGCAGGAAAGGGGAGACCGGGGAGCTGTTTTTT.

The chain uses TRBV20-1 and TRBJ1-2; D unresolved. V was clipped by 2 bases and J by 3 bases, with 7 bases between them. The CDR3 length is 12 residues. Germline CDR1 DFQATT, CDR2 SNEGSKA (reference sequence). Written as DNA, the CDR3 is TGCAGTGCTAGAAGACACGACTATGGCTACACCTTC. This codes for CSARRHDYGYTF.

V and J are TRBV29-1 and TRBJ2-5; a weak D match, TRBD2 (5 bases). The CDR3 has 15 residues. Trimming left V 7 bases short and J 2 bases short, with 20 bases between. The germline V gene encodes CDR1 SQVTM and CDR2 ANQGSEA. As DNA, the CDR3 is TGCAGCGCCCTGCCGGCTAGCCTTATACAAGAGACCCAGTACTTC. Its translation is CSALPASLIQETQYF.

This clonotype showed up many times. The chain links TRBV12-3 or TRBV12-4 to TRBJ1-2; TRBD1 agrees at 8 bases. The CDR3 runs 16 residues. The V and J ends lost 6 bases and 3 bases, in that order; junction bases with no gene match: 12. CDR3 coding DNA: TGTGCCAGCAGCCAGACCCGGACAGGGAGGCACTATGGCTACACCTTC. Its translation: CASSQTRTGRHYGYTF.

This clonotype appeared many times. A read error may account for a junction end that differs from germline. V usage is TRBV10-3 and J usage is TRBJ1-1, with TRBD1 matching 7 bases. CDR3 length equals 13 residues. Germline CDR1 reads ENHRY; CDR2 reads SYGVKD. CDR3 nucleotide sequence: TGTGCCACCAGTGCAGGGGGAGTGGCTGAAGCTTTCTTT. Translating gives CATSAGGVAEAFF.

Many counts were recorded for this clonotype. The rearrangement uses TRBV7-9 and TRBJ1-1; D call uncertain. The V end was cut by 3 bases, the J end by 4 bases, with 12 bases between. The germline gives CDR1 SEHNR, CDR2 FQNEAQ (reference sequence). The CDR3 runs to 14 residues. The CDR3: CASSFTTFTTEAFF. The CDR3 DNA reads TGTGCCAGCAGCTTTACGACCTTTACCACTGAAGCTTTCTTT.

A few counts support this clonotype. V is TRBV10-3 and J is TRBJ1-5; D is unresolved. The CDR3 is 14 amino acids. CDR1 is ENHRY, CDR2 SYGVKD, per germline. V dropped 5 bases and J dropped 0 bases, with 8 bases sitting between them. The DNA of the CDR3 is TGTGCCATCAGTCCACAGAATAGCAATCAGCCCCAGCATTTT. Translating gives CAISPQNSNQPQHF.

This clonotype came up many times. The chain's CDR3 is CSASNPSTDTQYF. For the CDR3, the DNA is TGCAGTGCTAGTAACCCTAGCACAGATACGCAGTATTTT. The rearrangement uses TRBV20-1 and TRBJ2-3; D is undetermined. Germline-derived CDR1 and CDR2 are DFQATT and SNEGSKA (reference sequence). The V gene lost 3 bases and the J gene lost 0 bases, with 7 bases spanning the gap. This CDR3 is 13 amino acids long.

In its sample, this clonotype was seen a few times. The CDR3 reads CASSRSSGTYNEQFF. The CDR3 DNA sequence: TGTGCCAGCAGCCGGAGTTCGGGAACCTACAATGAGCAGTTCTTC. This chain links TRBV3-1 with TRBJ2-1, with D possibly TRBD2 on 5 matching bases. The germline gives CDR1 LGHDT, CDR2 YNNKEL (reference sequence). The V end was cut by 4 bases, the J end by 2 bases, with 12 bases between. The CDR3 sequence is 15 residues long.

The chain is built from TRBV19 and TRBJ2-1, with D maybe TRBD1 (6 bases). CDR1 LNHDA and CDR2 SQIVND come from the germline V gene (reference sequence). Trimming shortened V by 3 bases and J by 6 bases, and 15 bases separated the two germline ends. The CDR3 has 15 amino acids. The CDR3 DNA is TGTGCCAGTAGTATTGGGGTGAGCAGGGGCAATGAGCAGTTCTTC. This codes for CASSIGVSRGNEQFF.

The chain uses TRBV2 and TRBJ2-2; 7 bases line up with TRBD2. The CDR3 length is 17 residues. The trim removed 7 bases at V and 4 bases at J, leaving 15 bases unmatched. The germline V gene has CDR1 SNHLY and CDR2 FYNNEI. The CDR3 region has the DNA TGTGCCAGCACCAGACGCGGGGGACGAAGTGGCACCGGGGAGCTGTTTTTT. Protein: CASTRRGGRSGTGELFF.

This clonotype has a count of ten or more. The chain couples TRBV12-3 or TRBV12-4 to TRBJ2-7; TRBD2 is a possible D gene (5 bases). The V end was cut by 1 base, the J end by 2 bases, with 9 bases between. This CDR3 region has 14 residues. In DNA form, the CDR3 reads TGTGCCAGCAGTTTAGGGGGAGCCCCCTACGAGCAGTACTTC. It encodes CASSLGGAPYEQYF.